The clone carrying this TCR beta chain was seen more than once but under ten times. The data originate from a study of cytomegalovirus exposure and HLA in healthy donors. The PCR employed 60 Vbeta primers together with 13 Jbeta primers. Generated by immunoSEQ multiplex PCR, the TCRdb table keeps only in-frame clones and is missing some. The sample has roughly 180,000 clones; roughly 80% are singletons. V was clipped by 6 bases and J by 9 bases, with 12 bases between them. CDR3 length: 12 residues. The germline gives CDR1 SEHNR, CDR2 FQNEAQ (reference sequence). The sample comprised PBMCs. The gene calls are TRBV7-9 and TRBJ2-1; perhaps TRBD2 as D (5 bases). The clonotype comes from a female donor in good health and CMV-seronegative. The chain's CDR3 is CASRMERFEQFF. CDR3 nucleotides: TGTGCCAGCAGAATGGAGCGGTTTGAGCAGTTCTTC.